A single sample gave rise to the 14 T cell receptor beta chains below, sequenced in a study of shared clonotypes between healthy human individuals. This table comes from immunoSEQ multiplex PCR, and its TCRdb copy is limited to in-frame clones, with some not included. Among 2,100,000 or so clones listed, approximately 96% were seen once. The sample consisted of naive CD4+ T cells sorted from blood. The subset: CD45RA+ positively selected. The source of these receptors is a man in his late teens or twenties in good health.

Comment on this clone: Other DNA sequences in the same sample also yield this CDR3. The chain recombines TRBV28 with TRBJ1-6; D remains ambiguous. Trimming removed 6 bases at V and 2 bases at J, with 8 bases between. This CDR3 is 14 amino acids long. Germline V lookup: CDR1 MDHEN, CDR2 SYDVKM. The CDR3 loop reads CASSDGTYNSPLHF. The CDR3 DNA reads as TGTGCCAGCAGCGACGGCACCTATAATTCACCCCTCCACTTT.

The rearrangement joins TRBV7-8 to TRBJ1-4, with D possibly matching TRBD1 (6 bases). This CDR3 contains 16 residues. Trimming stripped 4 bases from V and 4 bases from J, with 16 bases between. CDR1 is SGHVS and CDR2 is FQNEAQ in the germline V gene. CDR3: CASSWGNRALNEKLFF. CDR3 bases: TGTGCCAGCAGCTGGGGGAACAGGGCCCTTAATGAAAAACTGTTTTTT. Combining the CDR3 with reference TRBV7-8 and TRBJ1-4 gives the whole variable domain GAGVSQSPRYKVAKRGQDVALRCDPISGHVSLFWYQQALGQGPEFLTYFQNEAQLDKSGLPSDRFFAERPEGSVSTLKIQRTQQEDSAVYLCASSWGNRALNEKLFFGSGTQLSVL.

This sequence joins TRBV18 and TRBJ1-2; 7 nucleotides line up with TRBD1. The germline V gene has CDR1 KGHSH and CDR2 LQKENI. The CDR3 spans 14 residues. V shed 8 bases and J 5 bases; nucleotides not matched to a gene: 11. The CDR3 sequence is CASRTGRGNYGYTF. The CDR3 nucleotides read TGTGCCAGCCGAACCGGCAGGGGGAATTATGGCTACACCTTC.

The chain links TRBV25-1 to TRBJ2-2; 7 nucleotides match TRBD2. Trimming cost V 0 bases and J 6 bases; bases outside gene matches: 13. The CDR3 has 18 residues. Germline V lookup: CDR1 MGHDK, CDR2 SYGVNS. This chain's CDR3 is CASSEYPLGGSRAGELFF. In DNA form, the CDR3 reads TGTGCCAGCAGTGAATATCCGTTAGGCGGGAGCAGGGCCGGGGAGCTGTTTTTT.

About this clone itself: Other nucleotide sequences in the sample specify the same CDR3. The genes are TRBV7-2 and TRBJ1-1; a possible D gene is TRBD1 (5 bases). This CDR3 comprises 14 residues. Trimming removed 5 bases from V and 2 bases from J, with 12 bases in between. Germline loops: CDR1 SGHTA, CDR2 FQGNSA. The CDR3 region has the DNA TGTGCCAGCAGCCCAATGGGGGGAAACACTGAAGCTTTCTTT. Translating gives CASSPMGGNTEAFF.

The chain carries TRBV9 and TRBJ2-3; the match to TRBD1 covers 8 bases. V was pared by 5 bases and J by 4 bases, with 12 bases of the junction left unmatched. The CDR3 sequence is 16 residues long. Germline CDR1 SGDLS, CDR2 YYNGEE. CDR3 residues: CASSETGGSYADTQYF. CDR3 DNA: TGTGCCAGCAGTGAAACAGGGGGTTCGTATGCAGATACGCAGTATTTT.

The V gene is TRBV5-5, the J gene TRBJ2-7, with 16 positions matching TRBD2. The CDR3 is 18 residues long. Per germline, CDR1 SGHKS and CDR2 YYEKEE (reference sequence). V lost 3 bases and J lost 3; bases outside the gene matches: 9. The CDR3 spells CASSSGLAGGPGFYEQYF. CDR3 DNA: TGTGCCAGCAGCTCGGGACTAGCGGGAGGGCCAGGGTTCTACGAGCAGTACTTC.

The rearrangement links TRBV30 to TRBJ2-2; 8 positions agree with TRBD1. Germline V gives CDR1 GTSNPN, CDR2 SVGIG (reference sequence). Trimming removed 2 bases from V and 6 bases from J; junction bases left unmatched: 14. This CDR3 contains 17 residues. The DNA for the CDR3 is TGTGCCTGGAGTCGGATCCTTGGGGACAGGAATTCCGGGGAGCTGTTTTTT. It translates to CAWSRILGDRNSGELFF.

As concerns this clone: The sample contains more than one DNA sequence encoding this CDR3. This chain joins TRBV10-3 and TRBJ2-7; no clear D gene. Trimming cost V 6 bases and J 0 bases, with 9 bases left between them. Looked up from germline, CDR1 is ENHRY and CDR2 is SYGVKD. This CDR3 region has 13 residues. CDR3 in amino acids: CAISVAGSYEQYF. Here the CDR3 DNA reads TGTGCCATCAGCGTCGCAGGCTCCTACGAGCAGTACTTC.

The chain combines TRBV10-2 with TRBJ1-4; D not certain. Trimming removed 6 bases at V and 8 bases at J, with 10 bases between. There are 12 residues in the CDR3. Germline CDR1 and CDR2: WSHSY and SAAADI. The CDR3, as DNA: TGCGCCAGCAGGAGTATGGGGGAAAAACTGTTTTTT. Its protein is CASRSMGEKLFF.

The chain uses TRBV29-1 and TRBJ1-3; D ambiguous. V was clipped by 2 bases and J by 2 bases, with 10 bases between them. The CDR3 extends over 14 amino acids. Germline CDR1 and CDR2: SQVTM and ANQGSEA. The CDR3 reads CSVERAGTGNTIYF. The CDR3 nucleotides read TGCAGCGTTGAAAGGGCCGGGACTGGAAACACCATATATTTT.

The rearrangement links TRBV6-1 to TRBJ2-7, with a tentative D call TRBD1 (6 bases). V was trimmed by 6 bases and J by 2 bases, leaving 11 bases between them. The germline CDR1 and CDR2 sequences are MNHNS and SASEGT. This CDR3 region has 13 residues. The CDR3 sequence is CASSDQGTYEQYF. In nucleotides, the CDR3 is TGTGCCAGCAGCGATCAGGGGACCTACGAGCAGTACTTC.

The CDR3 nucleotides are TGTGCCGGACGACTGGGCCTAGCGGACAATGAGCAGTTCTTC. Translated, it gives CAGRLGLADNEQFF. The chain carries TRBV27 and TRBJ2-1; 7 bases are shared with TRBD2. This CDR3 comprises 14 residues. Germline V lookup: CDR1 MNHEY, CDR2 SMNVEV (reference sequence). V was clipped by 11 bases and J by 5 bases; unmatched bases: 12.

This clone was recorded once. The gene calls are TRBV7-9 and TRBJ2-7; D might be TRBD1 (5 bases). The CDR3 extends over 15 amino acids. CDR1 and CDR2 (germline): SEHNR, FQNEAQ (reference sequence). V dropped 2 bases and J dropped 3 bases, with 14 bases sitting between them. The CDR3 loop reads CASSLQGAGIYEQYF. CDR3 nucleotide sequence: TGTGCCAGCAGCTTACAAGGTGCAGGGATCTACGAGCAGTACTTC.